A single sample is the source of the 17 T cell receptor beta chains below, sequenced in a study of blood T cell repertoires in COVID-19. Generated by immunoSEQ multiplex PCR, the TCRdb table keeps only in-frame clones and is missing some. The sample holds under 200,000 clones, approximately 86% seen once. Material: peripheral blood. These receptor sequences come from a woman aged 60-75 years who had recovered from COVID-19.

The gene calls are TRBV6-5 and TRBJ1-1; D remains unclear. Trimming cost V 11 bases and J 1 base, with 17 bases left between them. The CDR3 totals 14 residues. The V gene's germline CDR1 is MNHEY and CDR2 SVGAGI. The CDR3, as DNA: TGTGCCTCATCAAACCCCCCAGAGAACACTGAAGCTTTCTTT. This sequence encodes CASSNPPENTEAFF.

The chain employs TRBV4-3 and TRBJ1-2; TRBD1 is a possible D gene (5 bases). Trimming left V 0 bases short and J 5 bases short, with 13 bases between. Germline-derived CDR1 and CDR2 are LGHNA and YSLEER. The CDR3 sequence is 15 residues long. This CDR3 is CASSQETASLYGYTF. The DNA of the CDR3 is TGCGCCAGCAGCCAAGAGACAGCCTCCTTATATGGCTACACCTTC.

CDR3 amino acids: CASGDRGNSPLHF. CDR3 sequence (DNA): TGTGCCAGTGGGGACAGAGGTAATTCACCCCTCCACTTT. The chain has TRBV6-5 and TRBJ1-6, with 7 bases fitting TRBD1. CDR3 length: 13 residues. Trimming removed 9 bases from V and 6 bases from J; junction bases left unmatched: 5. Germline lookup yields CDR1 MNHEY and CDR2 SVGAGI.

J is TRBJ1-1 and V is TRBV6-5, with D possibly TRBD1 on 5 matching bases. Trimming took off 6 bases at V and 6 bases at J, with 17 bases between the two ends. CDR3 length: 14 residues. Germline values: CDR1 MNHEY, CDR2 SVGAGI. This CDR3 reads CASSYESGVAEAFF. The CDR3 nucleotides are TGTGCCAGCAGCTACGAGTCGGGGGTCGCTGAAGCTTTCTTT.

The chain couples TRBV6-5 to TRBJ2-7; TRBD2 might be the D (6 bases). This CDR3 has 16 amino acids. V lost 1 base and J lost 3, with 16 bases in between. Germline V gene lookup returns CDR1 MNHEY and CDR2 SVGAGI. CDR3 bases: TGTGCCAGCAGTTACTATAGCGGACAATCCCTCTACGAGCAGTACTTC. Translating it yields CASSYYSGQSLYEQYF.

The rearrangement joins TRBV7-7 to TRBJ2-5; 7 bases agree with TRBD1. The CDR3 runs to 15 residues. Germline V gene lookup returns CDR1 SSHAT and CDR2 FNYEAQ (reference sequence). Losses at the gene ends were 5 bases for V and 1 base for J; bases not matched to a gene: 7. CDR3 DNA sequence: TGTGCCAGCAGCGCACAGGGGTCCCTCCAAGAGACCCAGTACTTC. It encodes CASSAQGSLQETQYF.

This clone was seen only once. J is TRBJ1-1 and V is TRBV29-1; 7 bases map to TRBD1. The germline gives CDR1 SQVTM, CDR2 ANQGSEA. This CDR3 has 13 residues. Unmatched junction bases numbered 4, after V lost 5 bases and J lost 1 base. The CDR3 is CSVRGTENTEAFF. The CDR3, as DNA: TGCAGCGTTAGGGGGACAGAGAACACTGAAGCTTTCTTT.

The rearrangement links TRBV13 to TRBJ2-2; 10 bases align to TRBD2. J gave up 5 bases and V 4 bases, and 7 bases lay outside the gene matches. Germline V gene sequence: CDR1 PRHDT, CDR2 FYEKMQ (reference sequence). This CDR3 contains 16 residues. The CDR3 DNA follows: TGTGCCAGCAGCTCCCGGCTAGCGGGGGAAACCGGGGAGCTGTTTTTT. Its translation: CASSSRLAGETGELFF.

The chain couples TRBV18 to TRBJ2-1; D is unclear. Looked up from germline, CDR1 is KGHSH and CDR2 is LQKENI. CDR3 length equals 12 residues. Trimming pared 4 bases from V and 8 bases from J, leaving 9 bases between. This CDR3 is CASSRMSDEQFF. CDR3 DNA sequence: TGTGCCAGCTCACGGATGAGCGATGAGCAGTTCTTC.

The chain recombines TRBV7-8 with TRBJ2-1; 10 bases agree with TRBD2. J was trimmed by 8 bases and V by 6 bases; bases with no gene match: 7. Germline CDR1 is SGHVS and CDR2 is FQNEAQ. CDR3 length: 14 residues. DNA for the CDR3: TGTGCCAGCAGAGATAGCGGGGGGATATATGAGCAGTTCTTC. This gives the protein CASRDSGGIYEQFF. Full variable domain (outside the CDR3, taken from reference TRBV7-8 and TRBJ2-1): GAGVSQSPRYKVAKRGQDVALRCDPISGHVSLFWYQQALGQGPEFLTYFQNEAQLDKSGLPSDRFFAERPEGSVSTLKIQRTQQEDSAVYLCASRDSGGIYEQFFGPGTRLTVL.

The V call is TRBV4-1, the J call TRBJ2-7, with D possibly being TRBD2 (6 bases). The V end lost 1 base, the J end lost 4 bases, and 14 bases lay between the germline ends. Germline CDR1 MGHRA, CDR2 YSYEKL. The CDR3 consists of 15 residues. The CDR3 is CASSQGGGVGYEQYF. The CDR3 DNA sequence: TGCGCCAGCAGCCAAGGAGGAGGGGTCGGATACGAGCAGTACTTC.

The CDR3 spells CASSVLTGSLGELFF. Written as DNA, the CDR3 is TGTGCCAGCAGTGTCCTGACAGGGAGCCTGGGGGAGCTGTTTTTT. This chain uses TRBV2 with TRBJ2-2, with TRBD1 matching 7 bases. The CDR3 extends over 15 amino acids. CDR1 is SNHLY, CDR2 FYNNEI, per germline. V gave up 4 bases and J gave up 8 bases; unmatched junction bases: 10.

In this sample, this clone turned up a few times. CDR3 loop: CASSQKELREQFF. CDR3 coding DNA: TGTGCCAGCAGCCAAAAGGAGCTCCGTGAGCAGTTCTTC. The V and J genes are TRBV3-1 (or the pseudogene TRBV3-2) and TRBJ2-1; unclear D gene. The CDR3 runs to 13 residues. Germline V gives CDR1 LGHDT, CDR2 YNNKEL (reference sequence). V lost 2 bases, J lost 9 bases, and 11 bases lay in between.

This clone was recorded once. The J gene is TRBJ2-7, the V gene TRBV28, with D unresolved. Germline CDR1 and CDR2: MDHEN and SYDVKM. The CDR3 sequence is 14 residues long. Deletions cut 6 bases from V and 1 base from J, with 13 bases between. CDR3 loop: CASRRLAASYEQYF. CDR3 coding DNA: TGTGCCAGCAGAAGGTTGGCGGCATCCTACGAGCAGTACTTC. The variable domain in full, completed from reference TRBV28 and TRBJ2-7, reads DVKVTQSSRYLVKRTGEKVFLECVQDMDHENMFWYRQDPGLGLRLIYFSYDVKMKEKGDIPEGYSVSREKKERFSLILESASTNQTSMYLCASRRLAASYEQYFGPGTRLTVT.

This clone was detected only once. This sequence joins TRBV21-1 and TRBJ2-1; the table names TRBD2, a call not compared with the DNA. TRBV21-1 is a documented pseudogene. The CDR3 is 15 residues long. The CDR3 DNA reads TGTGCCAGCAGCAACGGGACTAGCGGGGGCAATGAGCAGTTCTTC. Translating it yields CASSNGTSGGNEQFF.

This clone came up a few times. The genes are TRBV6-5 and TRBJ2-2; tentatively, D is TRBD2 (7 bases). Looked up from germline, CDR1 is MNHEY and CDR2 is SVGAGI. The CDR3 spans 14 residues. V lost 7 bases and J lost 4, with 13 bases in between. The CDR3 bases are TGTGCCAGCAACTGGGGGGGCCGCACCGGGGAGCTGTTTTTT. Its protein product is CASNWGGRTGELFF.

The chain links TRBV5-4 to TRBJ1-2; the match to TRBD1 covers 7 bases. The germline CDR1 and CDR2 sequences are SGHNT and YYREEE (reference sequence). The CDR3 is 15 residues long. The trim removed 4 bases at V and 0 bases at J, leaving 6 bases unmatched. CDR3 loop: CASSLRQGPNYGYTF. CDR3 sequence (DNA): TGTGCCAGCAGCCTACGACAGGGCCCTAACTATGGCTACACCTTC.